Described below is a single TCR beta chain sequence and its context. The specificity of this receptor is unknown. No much larger clone is present one base from it, and per-base qualities are unavailable. Systemically healthy Caucasian individuals from Russia, some 38 in total and aged about 6 to 95 years, were included as donors. Around 9.9 milliliters of peripheral blood were collected from each donor into EDTA-treated Vacutainer tubes. PBMCs were isolated by Ficoll-Paque density-gradient centrifugation, with at least 6 million obtained per sample. Total RNA was extracted from PBMCs with Trizol reagent, with at least 6 micrograms obtained per sample. Naive CD45RAhigh/CD27high T cell percentages were measured by flow cytometry on a PBMC aliquot from every donor. This sample is part of a study of blood T cells in healthy people across ages (dated by TCRdb to about 2015). Turning to the overall study: In model experiments, template switching captured about one uniquely barcoded TCR beta cDNA molecule for every two T cells. To track age-related changes in TCR beta repertoire diversity, the study relied on deep sequencing normalized with unique cDNA molecular identifiers. The donors were split into four age groups: young (average about 16 years), middle-aged (39), aged (62) and long-lived (over 75). Donors of different ages were randomly distributed across sequencing lanes to avoid experimental bias. Using the same blood draw, the study looked at two additional independent replicas of 1 million unique cDNA reads for two donors, one aged 18 to 30 and the other aged 80 or older.

The method was 5' RACE. For sequencing, an Illumina HiSeq 2500 was employed. A second PCR of about 6 to 12 cycles was run with a J-beta primer mix and a sample-barcoded 5' primer. A unique molecular identifier was introduced onto each TCR beta cDNA molecule by a template-switch 5' adaptor carrying 12 random nucleotides. Each sample yielded at least 2.5 million CDR3-containing paired-end reads. First-strand cDNA synthesis was performed from all RNA using the Mint cDNA synthesis kit, with priming by a TRBC-specific oligonucleotide. All cDNA was treated with uracil-DNA glycosylase and then went through a first 18-cycle PCR with the universal primers M1SS and BC2_uni_R. The study's own analysis went as follows. Normalization of each sample was performed by random selection of 1 million high-quality reads, each carrying a distinct molecular identifier. Reads sharing molecular identifiers were discarded rather than binned into consensus sequences. MiTCR, set to a Q25 quality threshold and the strictest error-elimination algorithm, was used for CDR3 identification, clonotype clustering and error correction. A nonparametric unseen species model with Euler transformation was used to estimate lower-bound total TCR beta diversity. TCRdb reworked the public reads: Q25 trimming with fastp, MiXCR clone assembly, productive beta chains retained. One record per CDR3 amino acid sequence lists the most common genes and DNA. These V and J calls originate from TCRdb's pipeline instead of the authors' own analysis. The table for this sample lists about 1,800,000 distinct CDR3 sequences; about 30% of them were counted only once. The ten largest make up over 7% of the sample.

The research as a whole found: Compared with the aged group, the long-lived group had more naive CD4+ T cells, fewer expanded clones and increased TCR diversity, a pattern suggesting age selection. Estimates of total diversity from one million sequenced T cells were regarded as lower bounds and underestimates. A strong correlation was found between observed TCR beta diversity and the percentage of naive T cells measured by flow cytometry. Donor CMV infection status was unknown, potentially confounding age-related changes in expanded clonotypes. Observed TCR beta diversity per million T cells fell roughly linearly with age, and a significant reduction was already apparent by age roughly 40. Since profiling was done on bulk unsorted PBMCs, naive and antigen-experienced compartments could not be conclusively compared.

The receptor comes from a woman in her thirties in good health. Material for sequencing was blood.

The CDR3 in this case is CASSTGTGTDTQYF. The sequenced DNA: TGTGCCAGCAGCACAGGGACGGGCACAGATACGCAGTATTTT. Rearrangement joined TRBV7-3 to TRBJ2-3; tentative D gene TRBD1, with 6 bases matching. CDR1 and CDR2 (SGHTA, FQGTGA) derive from the germline V gene. The CDR3, from cysteine to phenylalanine, totals 14 residues. Only CDR3 DNA remains: 42 bases, in frame from the first base. V is clipped by 5 bases and J by 1 base, and the sequence between their germline boundaries is 10 bases long. Here the CDR3 is joined to the reference TRBV7-3 and TRBJ2-3 genes, and the full variable domain is: GAGVSQTPSNKVTEKGKYVELRCDPISGHTALYWYRQSLGQGPEFLIYFQGTGAADDSGLPNDRFFAVRPEGSVSTLKIQRTERGDSAVYLCASSTGTGTDTQYFGPGTRLTVL.